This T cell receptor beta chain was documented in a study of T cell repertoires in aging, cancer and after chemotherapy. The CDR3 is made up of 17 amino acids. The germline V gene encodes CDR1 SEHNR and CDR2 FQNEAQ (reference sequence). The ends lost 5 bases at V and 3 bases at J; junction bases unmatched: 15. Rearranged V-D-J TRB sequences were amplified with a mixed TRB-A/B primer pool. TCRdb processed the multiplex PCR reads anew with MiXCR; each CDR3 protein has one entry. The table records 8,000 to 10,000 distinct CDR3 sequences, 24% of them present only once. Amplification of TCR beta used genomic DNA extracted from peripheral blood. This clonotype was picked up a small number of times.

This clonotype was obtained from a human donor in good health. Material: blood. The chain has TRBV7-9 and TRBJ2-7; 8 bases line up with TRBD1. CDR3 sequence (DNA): TGTGCCAGCAGCGAGGGGTTCACAGGACAGGGTTTCTACGAGCAGTACTTC. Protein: CASSEGFTGQGFYEQYF. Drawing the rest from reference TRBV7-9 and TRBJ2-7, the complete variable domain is DTGVSQNPRHKITKRGQNVTFRCDPISEHNRLYWYRQTLGQGPEFLTYFQNEAQLEKSRLLSDRFSAERPKGSFSTLEIQRTEQGDSAMYLCASSEGFTGQGFYEQYFGPGTRLTVT.